This T cell receptor beta chain was captured by sequencing in a study of shared clonotypes between healthy human individuals. Study overall: A few men and a couple of women, aged 18 to 49, were donors. Three CD4 naive, three CD4 memory, two CD8 naive and one CD8 memory plate were used per donor.

Looked up from germline, CDR1 is SGDLS and CDR2 is YYNGEE. The V end lost 0 bases, the J end lost 6 bases, and 11 bases lay between the germline ends. The CDR3 sequence is 14 residues long. Points from the study as a whole: Sharing across several donors was seen in roughly 5% of naive CD4 clonotypes.

The protocol was immunoSEQ multiplex PCR, while the TCRdb copy is restricted to in-frame clones and leaves out a portion. The sample shows 800,000 to 950,000 clones, roughly 96% of them seen only once. CD45RO-negative, CCR7-selected cells formed the naive CD8 fraction, which excluded terminally differentiated effector memory CD45RA+ cells. Regarding this clone: Its antigen is as yet unknown.

Sequencing used naive CD8+ T cells sorted from blood. V is TRBV9 and J is TRBJ2-3; perhaps D is TRBD1 or TRBD2 (5 bases each). The origin of this receptor is a man aged 25 to 45 in good health. CDR3 in amino acids: CASSVEGEGDTQYF. As DNA, the CDR3 is TGTGCCAGCAGCGTAGAAGGAGAGGGGGATACGCAGTATTTT.